These 6 T cell receptor beta chains came from one sample sequenced in a study of blood T cell repertoires in COVID-19. TCRdb's table, derived via immunoSEQ multiplex PCR, lists solely in-frame clones and lacks some. The sample records fewer than 200,000 clones, less than 90% being singletons. Input material: peripheral blood. The receptors were gathered from a man in his 70s with active or convalescent COVID-19.

V gene TRBV4-3 combines with J gene TRBJ2-6; D gene unclear. The CDR3 runs 18 residues. Germline CDR1 reads LGHNA; CDR2 reads YSLEER. V was pared by 0 bases and J by 0 bases, with 12 bases between. This CDR3 is CASSQDGPAFSGANVLTF. In nucleotides, the CDR3 is TGCGCCAGCAGCCAAGATGGGCCCGCATTCTCTGGGGCCAACGTCCTGACTTTC.

This clone was detected a few times. The chain uses TRBV24-1 and TRBJ2-1, with TRBD2 as a possible D gene (5 bases). Trimming removed 4 bases from V and 7 bases from J, with 13 bases in between. This CDR3 contains 14 residues. Germline-derived CDR1 and CDR2 are KGHDR and SFDVKD. DNA for the CDR3: TGTGCCACCAGTGACCCCCGGACTTCTAATGAGCAGTTCTTC. It is translated as CATSDPRTSNEQFF.

The rearrangement links TRBV7-2 to TRBJ2-1; TRBD1 is a possible D gene (5 bases). Trimming cost V 3 bases and J 7 bases, with 7 bases left between them. The V gene's germline CDR1 is SGHTA and CDR2 FQGNSA. The CDR3 is made up of 12 amino acids. The CDR3 loop reads CASSFRVNEQFF. The CDR3 DNA is TGTGCCAGCAGCTTCAGGGTAAATGAGCAGTTCTTC.

The gene calls are TRBV19 and TRBJ2-7; possible D gene TRBD2, 6 bases. Germline-derived CDR1 and CDR2 are LNHDA and SQIVND (reference sequence). The CDR3 covers 16 residues. Trimming shortened V by 5 bases and J by 1 base, and 18 bases separated the two germline ends. The CDR3 DNA follows: TGTGCCAGTAGTTTAGTCGGGGGTCCGGGGTCCTACGAGCAGTACTTC. Amino acids: CASSLVGGPGSYEQYF.

The V gene is TRBV19, the J gene TRBJ1-3, with D unresolved. V shed 5 bases and J shed 0 bases, with 11 bases lying between them. Germline V CDR1 and CDR2: LNHDA, SQIVND (reference sequence). The CDR3 is made up of 15 amino acids. The CDR3 protein is CASSFDTNSGNTIYF. The CDR3 bases are TGTGCCAGTAGTTTCGACACCAACTCTGGAAACACCATATATTTT.

The chain employs TRBV27 and TRBJ1-5; D unresolved. Trimming removed 3 bases at V and 9 bases at J, with 12 bases between. Germline V gene data show CDR1 as MNHEY and CDR2 as SMNVEV (reference sequence). There are 13 residues in the CDR3. The CDR3 DNA reads as TGTGCCAGCAGTTTTCGATCCTCGGGGCCCCAGCATTTT. As protein: CASSFRSSGPQHF.